The clone carrying this T cell receptor (beta chain) was counted many times. This sample is part of a study of spatial heterogeneity in lung cancer. The overall study: Alpha-chain sequences were consistently detected less often than beta-chain sequences.

Every individual TCR cDNA molecule carried its own unique molecular identifier, which allowed correction of PCR and sequencing errors. In TCRdb, the 5' RACE reads were re-called with MiXCR into one record per CDR3 protein. Of tens of thousands of distinct CDR3 sequences detected, 3.1% appear once; the ten largest clones hold around 36%. The sample's time point: sample taken at primary tumor resection. The approximately 79 donors had untreated early-stage non-small cell lung cancer. In each case, whole RNA from tumor, nontumor lung or frozen PBMC was sequenced unsorted. The ends were cut back, 8 bases at V and 4 bases at J, with 9 bases in the middle. Germline V gene lookup returns CDR1 MNHEY and CDR2 SMNVEV (reference sequence). CDR3 length equals 11 residues.

V is TRBV27 and J is TRBJ2-7, with D unclear. This clonotype was sampled from a male donor with early-stage non-small cell lung cancer. The sequences come from normal lung tissue next to the tumor, collected at surgery. CDR3 bases: TGTGCCAGCCACAGTTCTTACGAGCAGTACTTC. Protein product: CASHSSYEQYF.